This T cell receptor beta chain was sequenced for a study of blood T cell repertoires in COVID-19. Turning to the study itself: Collection of acute and convalescent COVID-19 samples took place in the United States, Italy and Spain. T cells, B-cell-depleted T cells, or PBMCs supplied cDNA or gDNA.

Profiled with immunoSEQ multiplex PCR; TCRdb holds only in-frame clones, not every one. Of approximately 26,000 clones listed, 80% to 90% were seen once; the top ten hold approximately 2.6%. Trimming removed 6 bases from V and 4 bases from J, with 15 bases in between. Looked up from germline, CDR1 is SGHRS and CDR2 is YFSETQ. The CDR3 is made up of 14 amino acids. The specimen was peripheral blood. This receptor was taken from a human donor in a cohort sampled during active COVID-19. The chain couples TRBV5-1 to TRBJ2-3; tentative D call: TRBD1 (6 bases). CDR3 in amino acids: CASNLQGRSDTQYF. The CDR3 DNA is TGCGCCAGCAACTTACAGGGCAGGTCAGATACGCAGTATTTT. Full variable domain (outside the CDR3, taken from reference TRBV5-1 and TRBJ2-3): KAGVTQTPRYLIKTRGQQVTLSCSPISGHRSVSWYQQTPGQGLQFLFEYFSETQRNKGNFPGRFSGRQFSNSRSEMNVSTLELGDSALYLCASNLQGRSDTQYFGPGTRLTVL.